The present T cell receptor beta chain was sequenced within a study of graft-versus-host responses after intestinal transplantation. Study-level background: All recipients were given anti-thymocyte globulin induction, and tacrolimus and steroids were then administered for 3 to 4 years.

Germline assignment: CDR1 PRHDT and CDR2 FYEKMQ (reference sequence). The J segment lost 4 bases and the V segment lost 3 bases, leaving 6 bases of the junction unmatched. The CDR3 covers 15 residues. This table comes from immunoSEQ multiplex PCR, and its TCRdb copy is limited to in-frame clones, with some not included. The data show 85,000 to 100,000 clones, roughly 90% seen once. For this clone: Its antigen remains unidentified.

The receptor comes from a human donor who was the organ donor for an intestinal transplant. The sequencing here drew on unstimulated CD4+ T cells sorted from spleen or lymph node cells, taken before transplant. The gene calls are TRBV13 and TRBJ2-5; TRBD2 matches at 9 bases. The CDR3 nucleotides are TGTGCCAGCAGCTTTTTTGCGGGAGGGGGAGAGACCCAGTACTTC. This codes for CASSFFAGGGETQYF.